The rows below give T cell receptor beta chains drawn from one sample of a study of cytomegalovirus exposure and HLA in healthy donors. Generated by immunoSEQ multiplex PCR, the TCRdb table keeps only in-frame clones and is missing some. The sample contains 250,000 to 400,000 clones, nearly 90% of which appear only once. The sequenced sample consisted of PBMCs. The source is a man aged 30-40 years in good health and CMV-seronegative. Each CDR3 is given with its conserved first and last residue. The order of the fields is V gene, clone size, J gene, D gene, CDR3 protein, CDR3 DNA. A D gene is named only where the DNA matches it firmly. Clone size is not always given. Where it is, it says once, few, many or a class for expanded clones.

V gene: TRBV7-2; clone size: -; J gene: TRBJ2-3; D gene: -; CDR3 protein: CASSPADRDTQYF; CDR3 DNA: TGTGCCAGCAGCCCCGCCGACAGGGATACGCAGTATTTT
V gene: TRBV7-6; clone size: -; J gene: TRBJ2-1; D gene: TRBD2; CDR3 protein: CASSLLAGGPGEQFF; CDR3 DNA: TGTGCCAGCAGCTTACTAGCGGGGGGGCCAGGGGAGCAGTTCTTC
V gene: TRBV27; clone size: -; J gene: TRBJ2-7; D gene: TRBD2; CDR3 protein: CASSLVGGSNEQYF; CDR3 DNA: TGTGCCAGCAGTTTGGTGGGGGGGTCCAACGAGCAGTACTTC
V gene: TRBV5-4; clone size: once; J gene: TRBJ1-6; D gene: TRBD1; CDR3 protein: CASSQRQGANSPLHF; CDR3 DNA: TGTGCCAGCAGCCAACGACAGGGGGCCAATTCACCCCTCCACTTT
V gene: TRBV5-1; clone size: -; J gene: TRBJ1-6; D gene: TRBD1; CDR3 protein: CASSSWAGTGASPLHF; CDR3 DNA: TGCGCCAGCAGTTCCTGGGCCGGGACAGGGGCTTCACCCCTCCACTTT
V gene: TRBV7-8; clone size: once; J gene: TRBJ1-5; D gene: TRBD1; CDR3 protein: CASSLGQGVYQPQHF; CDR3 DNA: TGTGCCAGCAGCTTGGGACAGGGGGTTTATCAGCCCCAGCATTTT
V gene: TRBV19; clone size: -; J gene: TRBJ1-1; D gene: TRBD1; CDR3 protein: CASSTRQGANTEAFF; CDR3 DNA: TGTGCCAGTAGTACAAGACAGGGGGCGAACACTGAAGCTTTCTTT
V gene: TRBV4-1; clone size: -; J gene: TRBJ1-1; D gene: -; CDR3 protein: CASSQDGARAARLNTEAFF; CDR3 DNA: TGCGCCAGCAGCCAAGATGGGGCTCGGGCAGCGCGGTTGAACACTGAAGCTTTCTTT
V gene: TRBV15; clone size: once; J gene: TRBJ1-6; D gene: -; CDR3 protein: CATSTRGPSAGSPLHF; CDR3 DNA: TGTGCCACCAGCACTCGCGGGCCCTCCGCCGGTTCACCCCTCCACTTT
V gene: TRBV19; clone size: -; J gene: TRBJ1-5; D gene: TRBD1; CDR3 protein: CASRPGQGRTNQPQHF; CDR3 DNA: TGTGCCAGTAGGCCCGGACAGGGCCGAACCAATCAGCCCCAGCATTTT
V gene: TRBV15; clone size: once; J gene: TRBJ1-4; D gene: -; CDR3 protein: CATSGLINEKLFF; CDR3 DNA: TGTGCCACCAGCGGCCTCATTAATGAAAAACTGTTTTTT
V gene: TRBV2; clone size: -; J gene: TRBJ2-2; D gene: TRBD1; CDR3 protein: CASSPTGGVITGELFF; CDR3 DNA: TGTGCCAGCAGTCCGACAGGGGGCGTGATAACCGGGGAGCTGTTTTTT
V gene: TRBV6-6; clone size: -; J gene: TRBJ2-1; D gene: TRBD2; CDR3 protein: CASSLGLVATKQFF; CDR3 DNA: TGTGCCAGCAGTTTGGGACTAGTGGCGACAAAGCAGTTCTTC
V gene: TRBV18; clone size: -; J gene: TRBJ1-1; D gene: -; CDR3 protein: CASSPVILKGGNTEAFF; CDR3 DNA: TGTGCCAGCTCACCAGTAATTTTAAAGGGAGGGAACACTGAAGCTTTCTTT
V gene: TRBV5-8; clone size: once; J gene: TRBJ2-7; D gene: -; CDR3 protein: CASSLNGELASYEQYF; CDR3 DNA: TGTGCCAGCAGCTTGAACGGGGAGCTGGCGTCGTACGAGCAGTACTTC
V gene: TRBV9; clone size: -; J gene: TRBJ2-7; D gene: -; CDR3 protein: CASSAEGLDYEQYF; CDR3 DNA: TGTGCCAGCAGCGCCGAGGGACTGGACTACGAGCAGTACTTC
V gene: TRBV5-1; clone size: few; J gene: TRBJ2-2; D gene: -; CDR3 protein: CASKAVTGNTGELFF; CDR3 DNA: TGCGCCAGCAAGGCAGTGACAGGGAACACCGGGGAGCTGTTTTTT
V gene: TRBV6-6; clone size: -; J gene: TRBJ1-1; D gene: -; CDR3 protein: CASSLQGEVNTEAFF; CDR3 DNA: TGTGCCAGCAGTCTACAGGGTGAGGTGAACACTGAAGCTTTCTTT
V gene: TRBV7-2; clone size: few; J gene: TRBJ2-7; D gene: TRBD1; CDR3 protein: CASSRGTGDWKQYF; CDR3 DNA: TGTGCCAGCAGCCGAGGGACAGGCGATTGGAAGCAGTACTTC
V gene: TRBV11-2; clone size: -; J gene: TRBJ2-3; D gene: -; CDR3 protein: CASSLGELVHTDTQYF; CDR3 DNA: TGTGCCAGCAGCTTGGGTGAACTAGTCCACACAGATACGCAGTATTTT
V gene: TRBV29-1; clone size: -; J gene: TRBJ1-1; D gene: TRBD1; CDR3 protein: CSVGTGGNTEAFF; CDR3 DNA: TGCAGCGTAGGAACAGGGGGAAACACTGAAGCTTTCTTT
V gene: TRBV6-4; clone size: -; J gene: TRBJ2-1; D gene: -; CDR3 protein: CASSGGVGEQFF; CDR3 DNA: TGTGCCAGCAGCGGGGGAGTCGGTGAGCAGTTCTTC
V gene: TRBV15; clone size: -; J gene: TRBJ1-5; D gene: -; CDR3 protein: CATSRDLTVSNQPQHF; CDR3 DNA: TGTGCCACCAGCAGAGATTTGACTGTTAGCAATCAGCCCCAGCATTTT
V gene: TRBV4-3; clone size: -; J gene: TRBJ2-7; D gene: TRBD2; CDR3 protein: CASSQARGSSYEQYF; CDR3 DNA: TGCGCCAGCAGCCAAGCGCGGGGGAGCTCCTACGAGCAGTACTTC
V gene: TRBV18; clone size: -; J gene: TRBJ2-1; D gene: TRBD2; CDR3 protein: CASSPLAAGGLVEQFF; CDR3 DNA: TGTGCCAGCTCACCACTGGCAGCGGGGGGGCTCGTTGAGCAGTTCTTC
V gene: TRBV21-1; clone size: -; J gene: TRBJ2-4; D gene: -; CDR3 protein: CASSPRTGEAKNIQYF; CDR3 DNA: TGTGCCAGCAGCCCCCGTACAGGGGAGGCCAAAAACATTCAGTACTTC
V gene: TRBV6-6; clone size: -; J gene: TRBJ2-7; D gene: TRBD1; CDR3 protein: CASSPTGGTNYEQYF; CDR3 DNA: TGTGCCAGCAGTCCGACAGGGGGCACAAACTACGAGCAGTACTTC
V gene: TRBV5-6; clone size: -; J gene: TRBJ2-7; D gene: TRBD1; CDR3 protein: CASSPGGVSYEQYF; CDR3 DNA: TGTGCCAGCAGCCCAGGGGGAGTCTCCTACGAGCAGTACTTC
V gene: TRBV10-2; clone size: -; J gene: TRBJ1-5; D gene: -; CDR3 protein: CASSEKTDLYSNQPQHF; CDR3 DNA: TGCGCCAGCAGTGAAAAGACAGACCTTTACAGCAATCAGCCCCAGCATTTT
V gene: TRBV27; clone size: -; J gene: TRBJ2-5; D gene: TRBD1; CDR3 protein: CASSLSGDRVLLGLQETQYF; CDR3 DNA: TGTGCCAGCAGTTTATCTGGGGACAGGGTCCTCTTGGGCCTTCAAGAGACCCAGTACTTC
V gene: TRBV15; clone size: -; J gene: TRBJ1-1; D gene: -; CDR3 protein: CATSRDPLAEAFF; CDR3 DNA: TGTGCCACCAGCAGAGATCCTCTCGCTGAAGCTTTCTTT
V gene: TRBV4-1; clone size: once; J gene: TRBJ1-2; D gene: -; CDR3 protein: CASSPRRQELIYGYTF; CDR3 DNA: TGCGCCAGCAGCCCTCGGAGGCAGGAATTAATTTATGGCTACACCTTC
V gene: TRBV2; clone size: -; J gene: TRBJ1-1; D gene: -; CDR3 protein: CARRGVNTEAFF; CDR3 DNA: TGTGCCAGGCGGGGGGTGAACACTGAAGCTTTCTTT
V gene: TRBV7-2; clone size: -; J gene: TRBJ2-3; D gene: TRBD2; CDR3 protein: CASSPLGVAGDTQYF; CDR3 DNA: TGTGCCAGCAGCCCATTAGGAGTAGCGGGCGATACGCAGTATTTT
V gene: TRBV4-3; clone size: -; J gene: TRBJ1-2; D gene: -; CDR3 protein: CASSQAGGNSYGYTF; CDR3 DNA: TGCGCCAGCAGCCAAGCCGGGGGTAACAGCTATGGCTACACCTTC
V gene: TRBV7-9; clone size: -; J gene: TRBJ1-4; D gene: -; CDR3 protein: CASSFPQAYADEKLFF; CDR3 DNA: TGTGCCAGCAGCTTCCCACAGGCTTACGCAGATGAAAAACTGTTTTTT
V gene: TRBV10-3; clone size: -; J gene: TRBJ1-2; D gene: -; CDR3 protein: CAISDMNYGYTF; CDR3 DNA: TGTGCCATCAGTGACATGAACTATGGCTACACCTTC
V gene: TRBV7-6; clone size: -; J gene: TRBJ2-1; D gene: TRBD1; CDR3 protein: CASTLGTGDNEQFF; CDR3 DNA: TGTGCCAGCACCCTAGGGACAGGGGACAATGAGCAGTTCTTC
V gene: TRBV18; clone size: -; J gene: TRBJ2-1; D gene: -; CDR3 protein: CASSPPQRYNEQFF; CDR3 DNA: TGTGCCAGCTCACCACCACAGAGATACAATGAGCAGTTCTTC
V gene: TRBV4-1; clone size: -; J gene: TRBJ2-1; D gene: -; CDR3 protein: CASSQARGVDEQFF; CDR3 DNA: TGCGCCAGCAGCCAAGCCCGGGGAGTCGATGAGCAGTTCTTC
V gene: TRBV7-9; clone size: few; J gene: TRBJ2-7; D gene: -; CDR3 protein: CASSFQGYEQYF; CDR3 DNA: TGTGCCAGCAGCTTCCAGGGCTACGAGCAGTACTTC
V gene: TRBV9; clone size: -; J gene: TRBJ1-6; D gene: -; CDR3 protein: CASSGSGSYNSPLHF; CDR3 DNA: TGTGCCAGCAGCGGATCAGGGTCCTATAATTCACCCCTCCACTTT
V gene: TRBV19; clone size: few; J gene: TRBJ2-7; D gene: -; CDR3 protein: CASSMSREQYF; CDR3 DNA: TGTGCCAGTAGTATGTCGCGAGAGCAGTACTTC
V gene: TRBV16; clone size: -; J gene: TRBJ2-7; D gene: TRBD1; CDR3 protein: CASSQGTGGIYEQYF; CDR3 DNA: TGTGCCAGCAGCCAGGGGACAGGGGGAATCTACGAGCAGTACTTC
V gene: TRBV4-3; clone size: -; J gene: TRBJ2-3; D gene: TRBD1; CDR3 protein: CASSFGQGSADTQYF; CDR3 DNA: TGCGCCAGCAGCTTCGGACAGGGGTCCGCAGATACGCAGTATTTT
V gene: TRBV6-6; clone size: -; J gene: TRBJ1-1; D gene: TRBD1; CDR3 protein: CASSLLKGTAEAFF; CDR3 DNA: TGTGCCAGCAGTCTTCTGAAAGGGACAGCTGAAGCTTTCTTT
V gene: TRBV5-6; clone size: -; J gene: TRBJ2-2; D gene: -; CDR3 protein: CASSRVGVGGELFF; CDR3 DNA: TGTGCCAGCAGCCGAGTCGGGGTCGGCGGGGAGCTGTTTTTT